These T cell receptor beta chains were read from a single sample in a study of T cell repertoires in cytomegalovirus infection. The antigens for these receptors are not known. TCRdb ran MiXCR on the reads and lists one entry per CDR3 protein. The data contain approximately 1,000,000 distinct CDR3 sequences, roughly 30% of them seen just once; the ten biggest clones take up about 14%. This sample comprised cultured CD8+ T cells from PBMCs, obtained from culture after CMV antigen stimulation. These receptors originate from a human donor in good health (CMV status not recorded). Some clones in this sample may be carry-over from other donors' samples. CDR3s include the opening cysteine and the closing phenylalanine or tryptophan. Fields, in order: D gene, J gene, clone size, V gene, CDR3 protein, CDR3 DNA. The D gene is left open where the match is weak. Where a row states a size, it is once, few, many or the class of an expanded clone; other rows omit it.

d_gene: NA
j_gene: TRBJ1-2
abundance: NA
v_gene: TRBV5-5
CDR3aa: CASSLENRALPGYGYTF
CDR3nt: TGTGCCAGCAGCTTGGAGAACAGGGCCCTGCCGGGCTATGGCTACACCTTC

d_gene: NA
j_gene: TRBJ2-7
abundance: NA
v_gene: TRBV20-1
CDR3aa: CSARDRAGGYEQYF
CDR3nt: TGCAGTGCTAGAGATCGGGCAGGGGGGTACGAGCAGTACTTC

d_gene: NA
j_gene: TRBJ2-1
abundance: few
v_gene: TRBV27
CDR3aa: CASSLSRVDEQFF
CDR3nt: TGTGCCAGCAGTTTAAGCAGGGTAGATGAGCAGTTCTTC

d_gene: NA
j_gene: TRBJ1-4
abundance: NA
v_gene: TRBV23-1
CDR3aa: CASSQSPGHRGEKLFF
CDR3nt: TGCGCCAGCAGTCAATCCCCAGGACACCGGGGTGAAAAACTGTTTTTT

d_gene: TRBD2
j_gene: TRBJ2-1
abundance: NA
v_gene: TRBV29-1
CDR3aa: CSVEAGGNEQFF
CDR3nt: TGCAGCGTTGAAGCCGGGGGGAATGAGCAGTTCTTC

d_gene: NA
j_gene: TRBJ2-2
abundance: NA
v_gene: TRBV19
CDR3aa: CASSPHPGEVTGELFF
CDR3nt: TGTGCCAGTAGTCCCCACCCGGGGGAGGTCACCGGGGAGCTGTTTTTT

d_gene: NA
j_gene: TRBJ2-5
abundance: NA
v_gene: TRBV2
CDR3aa: CASTRSSVETQYF
CDR3nt: TGTGCCAGCACCCGGTCGAGTGTGGAGACCCAGTACTTC

d_gene: TRBD2
j_gene: TRBJ2-3
abundance: few
v_gene: TRBV27
CDR3aa: CASSIGRTQYF
CDR3nt: TGTGCCAGCAGTATCGGGAGGACGCAGTATTTT

d_gene: NA
j_gene: TRBJ2-1
abundance: few
v_gene: TRBV4-2
CDR3aa: CASSHGIHNEQFF
CDR3nt: TGTGCCAGCAGCCACGGGATCCACAATGAGCAGTTCTTC

d_gene: NA
j_gene: TRBJ1-4
abundance: few
v_gene: TRBV28
CDR3aa: CASSFYKQRNEKLFF
CDR3nt: TGTGCCAGCAGTTTTTACAAGCAACGGAATGAAAAACTGTTTTTT

d_gene: NA
j_gene: TRBJ2-3
abundance: many
v_gene: TRBV7-6
CDR3aa: CASSYRPGGTDTQYF
CDR3nt: TGTGCCAGCAGCTACAGACCAGGCGGCACAGATACGCAGTATTTT

d_gene: TRBD1
j_gene: TRBJ2-6
abundance: few
v_gene: TRBV19
CDR3aa: CASSRTTGTGSGANVLTF
CDR3nt: TGTGCCAGTAGCCGAACAACTGGGACAGGTTCTGGGGCCAACGTCCTGACTTTC

d_gene: TRBD1
j_gene: TRBJ1-1
abundance: NA
v_gene: TRBV27
CDR3aa: CASSQGADRVGPEAFF
CDR3nt: TGTGCCAGCAGTCAAGGGGCTGACAGGGTGGGCCCTGAAGCTTTCTTT